The 23 T cell receptor beta chains presented below share a single source sample, sequenced in a study of vaccination effects on CD4 cells after COVID-19. Antigens for these TCRs are unknown. Measured with immunoSEQ multiplex PCR; TCRdb has only the in-frame clones, and not every one. Altogether 15,000 or so clones are present, 60% to 85% being singletons, with the ten largest covering under 35%. Expansion with viral peptide pools was applied to antigen-specific CD4+ T cells by the ViraFEST assay prior to sequencing. At the end of over 8 days of culture, CD4+ T cells were isolated. It was between March and December 2020 that the person had a SARS-CoV-2 infection confirmed by PCR. BNT162b2 vaccine or mRNA-1273 vaccine was given to participants in two doses. This specimen consisted of CD4+ T cells from PBMCs cultured with HCoV-NL63 spike peptides, obtained after COVID-19 vaccination. These receptors were taken from a human donor who had a prior SARS-CoV-2 infection.

V and J are TRBV5-1 and TRBJ1-1; D perhaps matches TRBD1 (6 bases). With 1 base removed from V and 10 bases from J, the gap between germline ends came to 17 bases. CDR1 SGHRS and CDR2 YFSETQ come from the germline V gene. The CDR3 sequence is 14 residues long. CDR3 DNA sequence: TGCGCCAGCAGCTTGACAGGGCCGGGGGAAAGAGCTTTCTTT. Amino acids: CASSLTGPGERAFF.

V usage is TRBV28 and J usage is TRBJ1-4, with TRBD1 matching 7 bases. The CDR3 is 14 residues long. Germline trimming cut 7 bases from V and 8 bases from J; bases unmatched to any gene: 10. Germline V lookup: CDR1 MDHEN, CDR2 SYDVKM. In nucleotides, the CDR3 is TGTGCCAGCACCCGGGACAGACGACGCGAAAAACTGTTTTTT. This encodes CASTRDRRREKLFF.

This chain links TRBV4-3 with TRBJ2-6; the D gene could be TRBD1 or TRBD2 (5 bases each). With 6 bases removed from V and 2 bases from J, the gap between germline ends came to 14 bases. Per the germline V gene, CDR1 is LGHNA and CDR2 is YSLEER. The CDR3 spans 16 residues. Written as DNA, the CDR3 is TGCGCCAGCAGACCGCGGGTGGGGGCTGGGGCCAACGTCCTGACTTTC. It encodes CASRPRVGAGANVLTF.

The J gene is TRBJ2-2, the V gene TRBV5-1, with a tentative D call TRBD1 (8 bases). The V gene's germline CDR1 is SGHRS and CDR2 YFSETQ. The ends were cut back, 4 bases at V and 3 bases at J, with 16 bases in the middle. CDR3 length: 16 amino acids. CDR3 sequence (DNA): TGCGCCAGCAGCGTAAGAACAGGGGGGGACACCGGGGAGCTGTTTTTT. Translation gives CASSVRTGGDTGELFF.

The V gene is TRBV6-1, the J gene TRBJ2-2, with 12 bases fitting TRBD2. Germline-derived CDR1 and CDR2 are MNHNS and SASEGT. The CDR3 has 20 amino acids. V lost 2 bases, J lost 3 bases, and 13 bases stayed unmatched. Here the CDR3 reads CASSERLAGVAPGYTGELFF. CDR3 nucleotide sequence: TGTGCCAGCAGTGAAAGACTAGCGGGAGTTGCCCCTGGGTACACCGGGGAGCTGTTTTTT.

The rearrangement uses TRBV7-6 and TRBJ2-1, with D possibly TRBD2 on 6 matching bases. The V gene lost 4 bases and the J gene lost 7 bases, with 17 bases spanning the gap. CDR3 length: 15 residues. The germline CDR1 and CDR2 sequences are SGHVS and FNYEAQ. The CDR3 loop reads CASSYIPGVPNEQFF. DNA for the CDR3: TGTGCCAGCAGCTATATCCCGGGAGTCCCAAATGAGCAGTTCTTC.

The chain employs TRBV19 and TRBJ1-2; TRBD1 matches 7 bases. Germline CDR1 LNHDA, CDR2 SQIVND (reference sequence). The CDR3 length is 15 residues. V dropped 3 bases and J dropped 4; count of bases not matched to a gene: 8. The CDR3 loop reads CASSMWDSGLYGYTF. The CDR3 DNA reads TGTGCCAGTAGTATGTGGGACAGCGGCCTCTATGGCTACACCTTC. Combining the CDR3 with reference TRBV19 and TRBJ1-2 gives the whole variable domain DGGITQSPKYLFRKEGQNVTLSCEQNLNHDAMYWYRQDPGQGLRLIYYSQIVNDFQKGDIAEGYSVSREKKESFPLTVTSAQKNPTAFYLCASSMWDSGLYGYTFGSGTRLTVV.

J is TRBJ2-3 and V is TRBV29-1; maybe TRBD1 (5 bases). CDR1 SQVTM and CDR2 ANQGSEA come from the germline V gene. The CDR3 is 15 amino acids. V was shortened by 6 bases and J by 1 base, with 17 bases between the two germline ends. The DNA of the CDR3 is TGCAGCGTCCGGCAGGGTACGTTCGGCACAGATACGCAGTATTTT. It codes for CSVRQGTFGTDTQYF.

This chain joins TRBV7-6 and TRBJ1-4; D possibly corresponds to TRBD1 (6 bases). This CDR3 has 16 amino acids. The germline V and J ends were trimmed by 4 bases and 2 bases, with 14 bases remaining between them. Germline V gene sequence: CDR1 SGHVS, CDR2 FNYEAQ. The CDR3 protein is CASSSGGGATNEKLFF. Here the CDR3 DNA reads TGTGCCAGCAGCTCCGGCGGGGGCGCTACTAATGAAAAACTGTTTTTT.

The genes are TRBV6-5 and TRBJ1-2; D gene unclear. Germline CDR1 reads MNHEY; CDR2 reads SVGAGI. The germline V and J ends were trimmed by 0 bases and 4 bases, with 9 bases remaining between them. The CDR3 length is 14 residues. Written as DNA, the CDR3 is TGTGCCAGCAGTTACTCGGACGATGGCTATGGCTACACCTTC. It codes for CASSYSDDGYGYTF.

Only one count was recorded for this clone. The CDR3 reads CASSIAPMGAYYGYTF. The DNA for the CDR3 is TGTGCCAGTAGTATAGCCCCCATGGGGGCCTACTATGGCTACACCTTC. This chain joins TRBV19 and TRBJ1-2, with a possible D match to TRBD1 (6 bases). Germline-derived CDR1 and CDR2 are LNHDA and SQIVND (reference sequence). Trimming stripped 1 base from V and 3 bases from J, with 15 bases between. The CDR3 length is 16 residues.

This clone appeared a single time. This rearrangement joins TRBV5-1 to TRBJ2-3; 12 bases agree with TRBD2. The length of the CDR3 is 20 residues. With 4 bases clipped from V and 4 bases from J, the junction kept 19 bases outside the gene matches. Germline V gene data show CDR1 as SGHRS and CDR2 as YFSETQ. CDR3: CASSPHPSASGGAGADTQYF. CDR3 DNA sequence: TGCGCCAGCAGCCCCCACCCGTCGGCTAGCGGGGGGGCCGGCGCAGATACGCAGTATTTT.

This chain connects TRBV12-3 or TRBV12-4 to TRBJ1-3, with D tentatively TRBD1 (5 bases). The CDR3 is 13 residues long. With 3 bases removed from V and 5 bases from J, the gap between germline ends came to 8 bases. The CDR3 DNA reads TGTGCCAGCAGTTTTTACAGGAGAAACACCATATATTTT. Translating gives CASSFYRRNTIYF.

V and J are TRBV6-6 and TRBJ2-7; 10 bases are a match to TRBD1. Germline CDR1 is MNHNY and CDR2 is SVGAGI (reference sequence). CDR3 length: 13 residues. The trim removed 8 bases at V and 4 bases at J, leaving 5 bases unmatched. As DNA, the CDR3 is TGTGCCAGCGAGCGGGACAGGGGTTACGAGCAGTACTTC. Protein: CASERDRGYEQYF.

This chain joins TRBV5-6 and TRBJ1-4, with 7 nucleotides matching TRBD1. This CDR3 has 15 residues. Germline CDR1 SGHDT, CDR2 YYEEEE. The V and J ends lost 4 bases and 8 bases, in that order; junction bases with no gene match: 11. The CDR3 nucleotides read TGTGCCAGCAGCGAGACAGGGTTGGGAAAAGAAAAACTGTTTTTT. Amino acid sequence: CASSETGLGKEKLFF.

The chain couples TRBV3-1 (or the pseudogene TRBV3-2) to TRBJ2-3, with TRBD2 matching over 9 bases. The germline V gene encodes CDR1 LGHDT and CDR2 YNNKEL (reference sequence). V was clipped by 4 bases and J by 4 bases; unmatched bases: 6. CDR3 length equals 15 residues. DNA of the CDR3: TGTGCCAGCAGCCGCCTAGCGGGATTATCAGATACGCAGTATTTT. This sequence encodes CASSRLAGLSDTQYF.

The chain combines TRBV7-6 with TRBJ2-3; D possibly corresponds to TRBD2 (6 bases). Looked up from germline, CDR1 is SGHVS and CDR2 is FNYEAQ. This CDR3 is built from 15 residues. Between the trimmed V and J ends, which lost 2 bases and 1 base, there was a span of 10 bases. Here the CDR3 DNA reads TGTGCCAGCAGCTTATTCGGGACTGGCACAGATACGCAGTATTTT. This translates into CASSLFGTGTDTQYF.

This chain connects TRBV29-1 to TRBJ2-5, with TRBD2 as a possible D gene (6 bases). CDR1 and CDR2 from the germline V gene are SQVTM and ANQGSEA. CDR3 length: 13 amino acids. Trimming took off 3 bases at V and 4 bases at J, with 12 bases between the two ends. As DNA, the CDR3 is TGCAGCGTTGAGGCAACGGGAGCAGAGACCCAGTACTTC. Protein product: CSVEATGAETQYF.

The chain is built from TRBV7-9 and TRBJ2-3, with 9 bases lining up with TRBD2. The CDR3 length is 17 residues. V lost 5 bases and J lost 3; bases outside the gene matches: 12. Germline CDR1 and CDR2: SEHNR and FQNEAQ (reference sequence). CDR3 amino acids: CASSPLIAGVSTDTQYF. DNA of the CDR3: TGTGCCAGCAGCCCTCTCATAGCGGGAGTATCGACAGATACGCAGTATTTT.

The V gene is TRBV7-3, the J gene TRBJ2-2; D is possibly TRBD1 or TRBD2 (6 bases each). V was trimmed by 0 bases and J by 8 bases, leaving 16 bases between them. This CDR3 contains 16 residues. Germline V gene lookup returns CDR1 SGHTA and CDR2 FQGTGA. CDR3 amino acids: CASSLTGGRRDGELFF. The CDR3 region has the DNA TGTGCCAGCAGCTTAACGGGGGGCCGGAGGGATGGGGAGCTGTTTTTT. Full variable domain (outside the CDR3, taken from reference TRBV7-3 and TRBJ2-2): GAGVSQTPSNKVTEKGKYVELRCDPISGHTALYWYRQSLGQGPEFLIYFQGTGAADDSGLPNDRFFAVRPEGSVSTLKIQRTERGDSAVYLCASSLTGGRRDGELFFGEGSRLTVL.

The sample holds one count of this clone. The chain's CDR3 is CASSASWGASGYYEQYF. The CDR3 nucleotides read TGTGCCAGCAGCGCAAGCTGGGGGGCTTCGGGATACTACGAGCAGTACTTC. The rearrangement links TRBV9 to TRBJ2-7; D is tentatively TRBD1 or TRBD2 (6 bases each). CDR3 length: 17 residues. The germline V gene has CDR1 SGDLS and CDR2 YYNGEE. V lost 3 bases and J lost 3, with 22 bases in between.

The chain couples TRBV20-1 to TRBJ2-3; 7 bases map to TRBD1. J lost 1 base, V lost 3 bases, and 7 bases had no gene match. The CDR3 runs to 15 residues. CDR1 and CDR2 from the germline V gene are DFQATT and SNEGSKA (reference sequence). CDR3 DNA: TGCAGTGCTAGTTATGAGGGGGCGGGCACAGATACGCAGTATTTT. This translates into CSASYEGAGTDTQYF.

V is TRBV5-1 and J is TRBJ2-7; a possible D gene is TRBD1 (6 bases). V lost 4 bases and J 4 bases, leaving 12 bases between the germline ends. Germline CDR1 and CDR2: SGHRS and YFSETQ. The CDR3 runs 13 residues. This CDR3 reads CASSPKQGYEQYF. CDR3 sequence (DNA): TGCGCCAGCAGCCCTAAACAGGGTTACGAGCAGTACTTC.